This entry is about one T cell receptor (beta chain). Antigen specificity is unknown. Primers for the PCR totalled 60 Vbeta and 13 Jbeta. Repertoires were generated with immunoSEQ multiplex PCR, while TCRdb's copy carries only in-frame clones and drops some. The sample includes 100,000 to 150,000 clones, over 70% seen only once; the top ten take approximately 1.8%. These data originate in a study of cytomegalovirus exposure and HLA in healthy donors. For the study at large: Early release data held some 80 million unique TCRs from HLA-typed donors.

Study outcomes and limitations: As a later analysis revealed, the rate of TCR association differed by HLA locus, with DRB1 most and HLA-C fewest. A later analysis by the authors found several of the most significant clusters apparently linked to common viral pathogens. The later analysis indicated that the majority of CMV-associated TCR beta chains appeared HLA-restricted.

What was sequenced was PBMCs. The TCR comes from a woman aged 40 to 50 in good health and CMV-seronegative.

CDR3 sequence: CAYSGTSGKSSIINLDTQYF. The CDR3 region has the DNA TGTGCCTACTCCGGGACTAGCGGGAAGAGTTCGATAATTAATTTGGATACGCAGTATTTT. This chain links TRBV30 with TRBJ2-3; 13 nucleotides align to TRBD2. The CDR3 contains 20 residues. Germline CDR1 reads GTSNPN; CDR2 reads SVGIG (reference sequence). The V segment lost 7 bases and the J segment 6 bases; nucleotides outside the gene matches: 25.